Each of the 26 T cell receptor beta chains below was sequenced from the same sample in a study of T cells of healthy individuals. A single record per CDR3 protein comes from TCRdb applying MiXCR to the 5' RACE reads. The sample lists 40,000 to 60,000 distinct CDR3 sequences, about 15% occurring once. The receptors here all came from a human donor in good health.

This clonotype was seen at least ten times. The chain uses TRBV7-2 and TRBJ2-7, with D hard to call. The CDR3 totals 11 residues. Germline V CDR1 and CDR2: SGHTA, FQGNSA. V was clipped by 0 bases and J by 7 bases, with 4 bases between them. The chain's CDR3 is CASSLAGEQYF. The CDR3 coding sequence is TGTGCCAGCAGCTTAGCAGGGGAGCAGTACTTC.

Turning to this clonotype: With a much larger clone just one base away, this may be a read error. The chain links TRBV7-2 to TRBJ2-1, with D perhaps assigned TRBD1 or TRBD2 (7 bases each). The CDR3 contains 12 residues. Germline assignment: CDR1 SGHTA and CDR2 FQGNSA. CDR3 nucleotide sequence: TGTGCTTCCAGGGGGGGCGCCTACGAGCAGTTCTTC. Its protein product is CASRGGAYEQFF.

The V call is TRBV19, the J call TRBJ2-1, with a possible D match to TRBD2 (5 bases). This CDR3 spans 15 amino acids. Between the trimmed V and J ends, which lost 7 bases and 3 bases, there was a span of 16 bases. Germline CDR1 LNHDA, CDR2 SQIVND (reference sequence). This chain's CDR3 is CASTKEDRSYNEQFF. The CDR3 DNA sequence: TGTGCCAGTACCAAGGAGGACCGCAGCTACAATGAGCAGTTCTTC.

The rearrangement joins TRBV20-1 to TRBJ1-1; D is unclear. V gave up 6 bases and J gave up 6 bases, with 17 bases separating them. This CDR3 is 13 amino acids long. The germline gives CDR1 DFQATT, CDR2 SNEGSKA (reference sequence). The CDR3 is CSAPREGESEAFF. For the CDR3, the DNA is TGCAGTGCCCCCCGGGAGGGAGAGTCTGAAGCTTTCTTT.

This clonotype was seen ten or more times. The chain has TRBV6-5 and TRBJ2-3, with TRBD2 as a possible D gene (6 bases). This CDR3 has 15 residues. Germline CDR1 is MNHEY and CDR2 is SVGAGI. V was clipped by 10 bases and J by 0 bases, with 17 bases between them. This CDR3 is CAIAEGPGSTDTQYF. DNA of the CDR3: TGTGCCATTGCGGAGGGACCTGGTAGCACAGATACGCAGTATTTT.

In its sample, this clonotype was seen many times. V gene TRBV6-6 combines with J gene TRBJ2-5, with D unresolved. The germline CDR1 and CDR2 sequences are MNHNY and SVGAGI (reference sequence). The CDR3 extends over 12 amino acids. V lost 5 bases and J 5 bases, leaving 9 bases between the germline ends. The DNA of the CDR3 is TGTGCCAGCAGTGCCATGAGGGAGACCCAGTACTTC. Protein: CASSAMRETQYF.

The chain has TRBV5-1 and TRBJ2-5, with a tentative D call TRBD1 (6 bases). The germline CDR1 and CDR2 sequences are SGHRS and YFSETQ. V lost 3 bases, J lost 3 bases, and 6 bases lay in between. CDR3 size: 12 residues. CDR3 in DNA: TGCGCCAGCAGCTGGACAGAAGAGACCCAGTACTTC. It encodes CASSWTEETQYF.

This clonotype was counted at least ten times. V is TRBV5-1 and J is TRBJ1-3; D might be TRBD1 (6 bases). The germline V and J ends were trimmed by 4 bases and 0 bases, with 14 bases remaining between them. The CDR3 consists of 16 residues. Germline CDR1 and CDR2: SGHRS and YFSETQ. CDR3 coding DNA: TGCGCCAGCAGCGCACGACAGGTTTCCTCTGGAAACACCATATATTTT. Its translation is CASSARQVSSGNTIYF. Variable domain in full (rest from reference TRBV5-1 and TRBJ1-3): KAGVTQTPRYLIKTRGQQVTLSCSPISGHRSVSWYQQTPGQGLQFLFEYFSETQRNKGNFPGRFSGRQFSNSRSEMNVSTLELGDSALYLCASSARQVSSGNTIYFGEGSWLTVV.

This clonotype was counted a few times. The rearrangement joins TRBV2 to TRBJ2-5; 13 nucleotides align to TRBD2. Trimming cost V 9 bases and J 4 bases; bases outside gene matches: 5. The V gene's germline CDR1 is SNHLY and CDR2 FYNNEI. The length of the CDR3 is 14 residues. CDR3 nucleotides: TGTGCCAGTGTGGGACTAGCGGGGCTAGAGACCCAGTACTTC. Protein product: CASVGLAGLETQYF.

The rearrangement links TRBV19 to TRBJ1-1; D not resolved. CDR1 is LNHDA, CDR2 SQIVND, per germline (reference sequence). The CDR3 consists of 14 residues. V was clipped by 5 bases and J by 6 bases, with 16 bases between them. The CDR3, as DNA: TGTGCCAGTAGTTCCGGCGGAGGGAGGGCTGAAGCTTTCTTT. As protein: CASSSGGGRAEAFF.

This clonotype was picked up many times. This chain links TRBV2 with TRBJ1-5; D may be TRBD1 (5 bases). CDR3 length: 16 amino acids. Germline assignment: CDR1 SNHLY and CDR2 FYNNEI. Trimming removed 7 bases at V and 0 bases at J, with 16 bases between. The CDR3 coding sequence is TGTGCCAGCACCGAGAGGGGTAGGGGTAGCAATCAGCCCCAGCATTTT. It is translated as CASTERGRGSNQPQHF.

The V call is TRBV6-2 or TRBV6-3, the J call TRBJ2-1; 9 bases align to TRBD1. Germline values: CDR1 MNHEY, CDR2 SVGEGT. Trimming took 5 bases from V and 6 from J; bases not matched to a gene: 17. The CDR3 is 18 residues long. The CDR3 region is CASSLDFGGTGFRNEQFF. In DNA, the CDR3 is TGTGCCAGCAGTCTGGACTTTGGCGGGACAGGGTTTCGCAATGAGCAGTTCTTC.

The V and J genes are TRBV3-1 and TRBJ1-2, with D perhaps matching TRBD1 (6 bases). The V and J ends lost 4 bases and 7 bases respectively, with 13 bases between them. The CDR3 contains 13 residues. CDR1 is LGHDT and CDR2 is YNNKEL in the germline V gene (reference sequence). Here the CDR3 reads CASSLGGGSGYTF. Here the CDR3 DNA reads TGTGCCAGCAGCCTCGGGGGCGGGAGTGGCTACACCTTC.

This clonotype was found once. The chain uses TRBV7-3 and TRBJ2-7, with D unresolved. The germline V gene encodes CDR1 SGHTA and CDR2 FQGTGA. The V end was cut by 4 bases, the J end by 2 bases, with 12 bases between. This CDR3 contains 14 residues. CDR3 coding DNA: TGTGCCAGCAGCTCCTACAGAGGACCCTACGAGCAGTACTTC. It yields the protein CASSSYRGPYEQYF.

The gene calls are TRBV21-1 and TRBJ2-2; TRBD2, as called in the table, went unchecked against the DNA. TRBV21-1 is given as a pseudogene. CDR3 length: 16 residues. CDR3 bases: TGTGCCAGCAGCTGCCGGACTAGATGTGGCACCGGGGAGCTGTTTTTT. Translation: CASSCRTRCGTGELFF.

This clonotype was detected a few times. This rearrangement joins TRBV30 to TRBJ1-1; 7 positions match TRBD1. With V trimmed by 2 bases and J by 8 bases, 5 bases remained unmatched. This CDR3 spans 12 amino acids. CDR1 and CDR2 from the germline V gene are GTSNPN and SVGIG (reference sequence). This CDR3 is CAWSSGTVEAFF. CDR3 in DNA: TGTGCCTGGAGTTCCGGGACAGTAGAAGCTTTCTTT.

This clonotype has a count of ten or more. The chain uses TRBV6-2 or TRBV6-3 and TRBJ2-3; D may match TRBD1 or TRBD2 (5 bases each). Germline CDR1 and CDR2: MNHEY and SVGEGT. V lost 2 bases to trimming and J lost 2 bases, with 20 bases between them. The CDR3 extends over 18 amino acids. The CDR3 bases are TGTGCCAGCAGTTACAAAGGAGGATACAGGTCTATCACAGATACGCAGTATTTT. This encodes CASSYKGGYRSITDTQYF.

This clonotype was recorded many times. V and J are TRBV20-1 and TRBJ1-1, with D unclear. Germline loops: CDR1 DFQATT, CDR2 SNEGSKA (reference sequence). This CDR3 has 15 residues. Trimming removed 6 bases at V and 2 bases at J, with 19 bases between. CDR3 residues: CSASRTQGQNTEAFF. In DNA form, the CDR3 reads TGCAGTGCGTCACGGACTCAAGGCCAAAACACTGAAGCTTTCTTT.

The chain carries TRBV6-6 and TRBJ1-2, with 8 bases identical to TRBD1. With 2 bases clipped from V and 4 bases from J, the junction kept 12 bases outside the gene matches. The CDR3 is made up of 17 amino acids. The germline gives CDR1 MNHNY, CDR2 SVGAGI (reference sequence). Here the CDR3 DNA reads TGTGCCAGCAGTTACGGGACAGGACCCTCGGGCGGCTATGGCTACACCTTC. It translates to CASSYGTGPSGGYGYTF.

A few counts support this clonotype. This sequence joins TRBV4-1 and TRBJ1-2, with D unresolved. This CDR3 comprises 13 residues. CDR1 and CDR2 from the germline V gene are MGHRA and YSYEKL. V lost 4 bases to trimming and J lost 2 bases, with 8 bases between them. Here the CDR3 reads CASSRERNYGYTF. As DNA, the CDR3 is TGCGCCAGCAGCCGTGAAAGGAACTATGGCTACACCTTC.

The chain is built from TRBV12-3 or TRBV12-4 and TRBJ1-5; D is undetermined. The CDR3 loop spans 13 amino acids. The germline V and J ends were trimmed by 5 bases and 2 bases, with 7 bases remaining between them. The CDR3 bases are TGTGCCAGCAGTAGTGGCCGCAATCAGCCCCAGCATTTT. Protein product: CASSSGRNQPQHF.

This clonotype was observed many times. The chain combines TRBV7-9 with TRBJ2-3, with TRBD2 as a possible D gene (6 bases). CDR1 is SEHNR and CDR2 is FQNEAQ in the germline V gene (reference sequence). V lost 8 bases, J lost 5 bases, and 23 bases lay in between. The CDR3 length is 16 residues. The chain's CDR3 is CASPEASSGELDTQYF. DNA for the CDR3: TGTGCCAGCCCCGAAGCTTCCTCGGGGGAGTTAGATACGCAGTATTTT. Drawing the rest from reference TRBV7-9 and TRBJ2-3, the complete variable domain is DTGVSQNPRHKITKRGQNVTFRCDPISEHNRLYWYRQTLGQGPEFLTYFQNEAQLEKSRLLSDRFSAERPKGSFSTLEIQRTEQGDSAMYLCASPEASSGELDTQYFGPGTRLTVL.

J is TRBJ1-1 and V is TRBV6-5; D uncertain. V was pared by 0 bases and J by 1 base, with 6 bases between. The CDR3 covers 14 residues. CDR1 and CDR2 from the germline V gene are MNHEY and SVGAGI. As DNA, the CDR3 is TGTGCCAGCAGTTACTCACGGAGGAACACTGAAGCTTTCTTT. Its translation: CASSYSRRNTEAFF.

The CDR3 loop is CSVVSRVGTFEAFF. DNA for the CDR3: TGCAGCGTTGTCTCCAGGGTGGGGACCTTTGAAGCTTTCTTT. V and J are TRBV29-1 and TRBJ1-1; D is perhaps TRBD1 (5 bases). V was trimmed by 4 bases and J by 7 bases, leaving 19 bases between them. This CDR3 is built from 14 residues. The germline gives CDR1 SQVTM, CDR2 ANQGSEA.

The CDR3 here is CANGFLQGIDEQYF. CDR3 sequence (DNA): TGTGCCAACGGATTTTTACAGGGGATCGACGAGCAGTACTTC. V gene TRBV6-2 or TRBV6-3 combines with J gene TRBJ2-7; 7 nucleotides align to TRBD1. This CDR3 spans 14 amino acids. V lost 10 bases, J lost 5 bases, and 14 bases stayed unmatched. Germline V gene lookup returns CDR1 MNHEY and CDR2 SVGEGT.

The chain links TRBV19 to TRBJ2-3, with D tentatively TRBD1 (6 bases). The CDR3 has 13 amino acids. Per germline, CDR1 LNHDA and CDR2 SQIVND (reference sequence). V was pared by 5 bases and J by 2 bases, with 8 bases between. This CDR3 is CASSRTVTDTQYF. The DNA for the CDR3 is TGTGCCAGTAGTCGGACAGTCACAGATACGCAGTATTTT.